Each of the 14 T cell receptor beta chains below was sequenced from the same sample in a study of molecular identifiers for immune sequencing clone quantification. TCRdb re-analysed the PCR reads in MiXCR, keeping a single row per CDR3 protein. In the table there are 97,000 or so distinct CDR3 sequences, 30% to 45% of which are singletons. Sequencing was done on a sample of naive CD8+ T cells from blood, with Jurkat cell RNA spiked in. Subset meaning: FACS-sorted CD8+CD4-CCR7+CD45RA+ naive T cells. The receptors come from a human donor in good health. Some libraries in this study had Jurkat cell RNA spiked in.

The rearrangement uses TRBV12-3 or TRBV12-4 and TRBJ1-1, with D unresolved. The ends were cut back, 0 bases at V and 7 bases at J, with 3 bases in the middle. The CDR3 is 11 amino acids. The CDR3 DNA follows: TGTGCCAGCAGTTTAGCGCATGAAGCTTTCTTT. Its translation: CASSLAHEAFF.

Ten or more counts support this clonotype. V usage is TRBV20-1 and J usage is TRBJ1-1; no clear D. Trimming shortened V by 6 bases and J by 2 bases, and 22 bases separated the two germline ends. Germline V CDR1 and CDR2: DFQATT, SNEGSKA (reference sequence). The CDR3 is 16 residues long. CDR3 sequence: CSALYGSSFFNTEAFF. The CDR3 nucleotides read TGCAGTGCGTTGTATGGCAGTTCCTTTTTTAACACTGAAGCTTTCTTT.

The V and J genes are TRBV6-2 or TRBV6-3 and TRBJ1-1, with D possibly matching TRBD1 (5 bases). The germline V gene has CDR1 MNHEY and CDR2 SVGEGT. The V and J ends lost 4 bases and 8 bases respectively, with 14 bases between them. The CDR3 sequence is 13 residues long. CDR3 DNA sequence: TGTGCCAGCAGTTCCCCGGACACCCCCGAAGCTTTCTTT. Translation: CASSSPDTPEAFF.

The sample holds a few counts of this clonotype. V usage is TRBV20-1 and J usage is TRBJ2-1; D is perhaps TRBD1 (5 bases). This CDR3 has 12 amino acids. V was trimmed by 4 bases and J by 5 bases, leaving 9 bases between them. Germline V gene sequence: CDR1 DFQATT, CDR2 SNEGSKA (reference sequence). CDR3 bases: TGCAGTGCTAATCAAGGGGACAATGAGCAGTTCTTC. Protein: CSANQGDNEQFF.

This clonotype was picked up a small number of times. V is TRBV9 and J is TRBJ1-2; a possible D gene is TRBD1 (5 bases). The V gene lost 0 bases and the J gene lost 5 bases, with 11 bases spanning the gap. This CDR3 is 14 amino acids long. Germline CDR1 and CDR2: SGDLS and YYNGEE. The CDR3 loop is CASSVGGGEYGYTF. The CDR3 nucleotides read TGTGCCAGCAGCGTAGGCGGGGGAGAGTATGGCTACACCTTC.

This clonotype has just one count. V and J are TRBV20-1 and TRBJ1-6; weak D call: TRBD1 (6 bases). Germline-derived CDR1 and CDR2 are DFQATT and SNEGSKA (reference sequence). The CDR3 covers 17 residues. V lost 1 base and J lost 6, with 19 bases in between. In DNA form, the CDR3 reads TGCAGTGCTAGAGCACGGGTCAGGGGAGTTGGTAATTCACCCCTCCACTTT. Its translation is CSARARVRGVGNSPLHF.

In this sample, this clonotype turned up many times. This rearrangement joins TRBV9 to TRBJ2-3; a possible D gene is TRBD2 (5 bases). The CDR3 covers 13 residues. V lost 2 bases and J lost 4, with 8 bases in between. Germline CDR1 SGDLS, CDR2 YYNGEE. The CDR3 is CASSVIGADTQYF. The CDR3 DNA is TGTGCCAGCAGCGTGATCGGGGCAGATACGCAGTATTTT.

About this clonotype: It is likely a read error, because the conserved phenylalanine at the end of the CDR3 is missing. The chain employs TRBV11-2 and TRBJ2-3; no firm D call. The V and J ends lost 1 base and 1 base respectively, with 6 bases between them. Per germline, CDR1 SGHAT and CDR2 FQNNGV. This CDR3 comprises 14 residues. The CDR3, as DNA: TGTGCCAGCAGCTTAGGAATCGGCACAGATACGCAGTATCTT. Protein: CASSLGIGTDTQYL.

The genes are TRBV9 and TRBJ1-4; TRBD1 is a possible D gene (6 bases). V was pared by 4 bases and J by 11 bases, with 36 bases between. There are 20 residues in the CDR3. CDR1 is SGDLS, CDR2 YYNGEE, per germline. The CDR3 sequence: CASSSSPSISWDNGMGKLFF. The CDR3 DNA sequence: TGTGCCAGCAGCTCTAGCCCAAGTATTAGCTGGGACAACGGGATGGGGAAACTGTTTTTT. Full variable domain (outside the CDR3, taken from reference TRBV9 and TRBJ1-4): DSGVTQTPKHLITATGQRVTLRCSPRSGDLSVYWYQQSLDQGLQFLIQYYNGEERAKGNILERFSAQQFPDLHSELNLSSLELGDSALYFCASSSSPSISWDNGMGKLFFGSGTQLSVL.

Details on this clonotype: Since the CDR3 does not end with the conserved phenylalanine or tryptophan, this likely comes from a read error. This chain joins TRBV6-2 or TRBV6-3 and TRBJ2-3; no clear D. Per germline, CDR1 MNHEY and CDR2 SVGEGT. Trimming pared 5 bases from V and 3 bases from J, leaving 3 bases between. The CDR3 totals 11 residues. This CDR3 is CASSATDTQYY. The DNA for the CDR3 is TGTGCCAGCAGTGCTACAGATACGCAGTATTAT.

This clonotype was seen repeatedly, ten times or more. V gene TRBV5-4 combines with J gene TRBJ2-5; D uncertain. CDR3 size: 13 residues. Germline CDR1 and CDR2: SGHNT and YYREEE (reference sequence). V lost 0 bases and J 0 bases, leaving 3 bases between the germline ends. For the CDR3, the DNA is TGTGCCAGCAGCTTGGAAGACCAAGAGACCCAGTACTTC. Amino acids: CASSLEDQETQYF.

V usage is TRBV27 and J usage is TRBJ1-1; no clear D gene. The V gene's germline CDR1 is MNHEY and CDR2 SMNVEV (reference sequence). CDR3 size: 13 residues. The ends were cut back, 5 bases at V and 0 bases at J, with 7 bases in the middle. The CDR3 DNA reads as TGTGCCAGCAGTCTCGCATTGAACACTGAAGCTTTCTTT. Translation gives CASSLALNTEAFF.

This clonotype was counted only a few times. The J gene is TRBJ2-2, the V gene TRBV25-1, with unresolved D. Trimming took 0 bases from V and 1 from J, leaving 3 bases between them. This CDR3 has 14 amino acids. Germline V gene data show CDR1 as MGHDK and CDR2 as SYGVNS. CDR3 coding DNA: TGTGCCAGCAGTGAATACTGGAACACCGGGGAGCTGTTTTTT. It codes for CASSEYWNTGELFF.

This clonotype showed up just a few times. CDR3 sequence: CASSSFATKNIQYF. CDR3 bases: TGTGCCAGCAGTTCCTTCGCAACCAAAAACATTCAGTACTTC. The V gene is TRBV27, the J gene TRBJ2-4; no reliable D call. This CDR3 has 14 residues. The germline V gene has CDR1 MNHEY and CDR2 SMNVEV (reference sequence). The V and J ends lost 4 bases and 2 bases respectively, with 9 bases between them.